This T cell receptor beta chain appears in the sequencing data of a study of blood T cell repertoires in COVID-19. This CDR3 is 12 amino acids long. The ends were cut back, 3 bases at V and 4 bases at J, with 6 bases in the middle. Profiled with immunoSEQ multiplex PCR; TCRdb holds only in-frame clones, not every one. This table holds over 400,000 clones, about nine tenths found once. With regard to this clone: Other DNA sequences in the sample encode the same CDR3.

V and J are TRBV12-3 or TRBV12-4 and TRBJ1-2; D gene ambiguous. The receptor's source is a woman between 25 and 40 years old with active or convalescent COVID-19. Sequenced material: peripheral blood. The CDR3 DNA is TGTGCCAGCAGTTTTTCGGGCTATGGCTACACCTTC. Translation gives CASSFSGYGYTF.